This T cell receptor (beta chain) was captured in a study of blood T cell repertoires in COVID-19. Overall study context: The United States, Italy and Spain supplied acute and convalescent COVID-19 samples.

Individuals drawn from 20 to 25 US areas were roughly 18 to 95 years old. Assignment of participants to cohorts was predicated upon participant-reported clinical history. There are 15 residues in the CDR3. In the authors' methods: Cell counts per sample came from amplifying reference gene primers. Sequencing was performed with immunoSEQ multiplex PCR; in TCRdb, only in-frame clones are kept and a portion is missing. V and J calls and clone size are those listed in that table; D and trimming were worked out from the DNA. Among fewer than 250,000 clones listed, around 81% were seen once. The V and J genes are TRBV1 and TRBJ1-5; the D call TRBD1 from the table was never checked on the DNA. TRBV1 is tagged as a pseudogene. The TCR originated in a woman between 35 and 50 years old with acute COVID-19. The sequencing input was PBMCs or T cells enriched from blood (not recorded which). The CDR3 reads CTSSLGQNSNQPQHF. The CDR3 nucleotides read TGCACCAGCAGCCTCGGACAAAATAGCAATCAGCCCCAGCATTTT.